This TCR beta chain comes out of a study of blood T cell repertoires in COVID-19. Categorization into cohorts depended on clinical history that participants reported. Germline CDR1 is MDHEN and CDR2 is SYDVKM. The V and J ends lost 3 bases and 10 bases, in that order; junction bases with no gene match: 11. The CDR3 is 14 amino acids. This clone appeared once. Authors' methods: Estimated nucleated cell counts came from reference gene primer amplification. Sequencing was performed with immunoSEQ multiplex PCR; in TCRdb, only in-frame clones are kept and a portion is missing. Clone size and the V and J calls come from that table; the DNA yielded D and trimming. The sample has 150,000 or so clones, roughly 90% seen once.

Source material: PBMCs or T cells enriched from blood (not recorded which). This rearrangement joins TRBV28 to TRBJ1-1, with TRBD1 matching 7 bases. The sequence derives from a woman in her twenties or thirties with acute COVID-19. CDR3 bases: TGTGCCAGCAGTTTGCTTGGGGAAAGGGGGCGAGCTTTCTTT. It is translated as CASSLLGERGRAFF.